These T cell receptor beta chains were read from a single sample in a study of regulatory T cells in long-lasting Graves disease. TCRdb used MiXCR to reprocess the multiplex PCR reads, holding one entry per CDR3 protein. The sample holds roughly 380,000 distinct CDR3 sequences, over 15% seen once. The sample also formed part of further work on T cells in Graves' hyperthyroidism and ophthalmopathy.

The specimen was peripheral blood mononuclear cells (PBMCs), collected at new diagnosis, from a patient treated with antithyroid drugs. These receptors originate from a man between 35 and 55 years old with Graves disease. Each CDR3 is given with its conserved first and last residue. A D gene is named only where the DNA matches it firmly. The size of a clone is reported for some rows only, either as once, few or many, or as a class for expanded clones.

J gene,CDR3 length,D gene,clone size,V gene,CDR3 protein,CDR3 DNA
TRBJ2-1,13,.,many,TRBV29-1,CSVNPQGYNEQFF,TGCAGCGTGAACCCCCAGGGTTACAATGAGCAGTTCTTC
TRBJ2-1,16,.,many,TRBV20-1,CSASSPGRSSYNEQFF,TGCAGTGCTAGTAGCCCGGGAAGGAGCTCCTACAATGAGCAGTTCTTC
TRBJ2-3,13,.,many,TRBV14,CASSLGGPDTQYF,TGTGCCAGCAGCCTCGGGGGCCCAGATACGCAGTATTTT
TRBJ1-2,13,TRBD1,few,TRBV10-3,CAITVDRSNGYTF,TGTGCCATCACCGTGGACAGGTCGAATGGCTACACCTTC
TRBJ2-7,14,TRBD1,many,TRBV5-1,CASSLVQGAYEQYF,TGCGCCAGCAGCTTGGTTCAGGGGGCCTACGAGCAGTACTTC
TRBJ2-3,14,.,.,TRBV10-3,CASTPPGEADTQYF,TGTGCCAGCACCCCACCTGGGGAGGCAGATACGCAGTATTTT
TRBJ2-1,17,TRBD2,.,TRBV20-1,CSGGTSGGTSSYNEQFF,TGCAGTGGGGGAACTAGCGGGGGGACGAGCTCCTACAATGAGCAGTTCTTC
TRBJ2-1,17,.,many,TRBV12-3/TRBV12-4,CASSPGDGGERSTEQFF,TGTGCCAGCAGTCCCGGTGACGGGGGAGAACGTTCAACTGAGCAGTTCTTC
TRBJ2-3,14,TRBD2,many,TRBV6-1,CASSRLAGRDTQYF,TGTGCCAGCAGTCGACTAGCGGGGCGGGATACGCAGTATTTT
TRBJ2-1,20,TRBD2,.,TRBV3-1,CASSPLGTSGTFSSYNEQFF,TGTGCCAGCAGCCCCCTCGGGACTAGCGGGACATTTAGCTCCTACAATGAGCAGTTCTTC
TRBJ2-2,15,.,.,TRBV2,CASRDRTTNTGELFF,TGTGCCAGCAGAGACAGGACTACGAACACCGGGGAGCTGTTTTTT
TRBJ1-2,15,TRBD1,many,TRBV12-3/TRBV12-4,CASSFRQGGRGGYTF,TGTGCCAGCAGTTTTAGACAGGGGGGGCGTGGTGGCTACACCTTC
TRBJ2-7,14,.,many,TRBV18,CASSTTGQSYEQYF,TGTGCCAGCTCCACTACGGGACAAAGCTACGAGCAGTACTTC
TRBJ1-2,13,.,many,TRBV29-1,CSVGLGADYGYTF,TGCAGCGTTGGTCTGGGGGCGGACTATGGCTACACCTTC
TRBJ1-2,15,.,.,TRBV12-3/TRBV12-4,CASSITGQVLAGYTF,TGTGCCAGCAGCATAACCGGACAAGTCCTCGCGGGCTACACCTTC
TRBJ2-6,18,TRBD1,many,TRBV9,CASSIRQGGTSGANVLTF,TGTGCCAGCAGCATCAGACAGGGCGGAACCTCTGGGGCCAACGTCCTGACTTTC
TRBJ2-7,15,.,few,TRBV4-3,CASSLTYGTTYEQYF,TGCGCCAGCAGCCTTACCTATGGGACAACCTACGAGCAGTACTTC
TRBJ1-5,13,.,many,TRBV7-2,CASSQRLGQPQHF,TGTGCCAGCAGCCAACGGCTCGGGCAGCCCCAGCATTTT
TRBJ2-3,17,TRBD2,few,TRBV15,CATSRDYGTIDTDTQYF,TGTGCCACCAGCAGAGATTACGGGACTATCGACACAGATACGCAGTATTTT
TRBJ2-3,13,.,many,TRBV12-3/TRBV12-4,CASRLQGVNTQYF,TGTGCCAGCAGGCTACAGGGTGTAAATACGCAGTATTTT
TRBJ2-7,15,TRBD1,many,TRBV5-1,CASSSSPGQQAEQYF,TGCGCCAGCAGCTCATCACCGGGACAGCAGGCCGAGCAGTACTTC
TRBJ1-2,16,TRBD1,many,TRBV5-1,CASSLTVTGVGYGYTF,TGCGCCAGCAGCTTGACCGTGACAGGGGTCGGCTATGGCTACACCTTC
TRBJ1-6,16,TRBD1,many,TRBV12-3/TRBV12-4,CASSPGLGQGNSPLHF,TGTGCCAGCAGTCCTGGCCTGGGACAGGGGAATTCACCCCTCCACTTT
TRBJ1-3,17,.,few,TRBV15,CATSRDRDWSSGNTIYF,TGTGCCACCAGCAGAGATCGCGACTGGAGCTCTGGAAACACCATATATTTT
TRBJ2-1,16,TRBD2,.,TRBV14,CASSQGGGGASYEQFF,TGTGCCAGCAGCCAAGGGGGCGGGGGGGCGAGCTATGAGCAGTTCTTC
TRBJ1-1,15,TRBD1,few,TRBV5-1,CASSLAWDRNTEAFF,TGTGCCAGCAGCTTGGCGTGGGACAGGAACACTGAAGCTTTCTTT
TRBJ1-1,15,.,.,TRBV5-1,CASGLATGMNTEAFF,TGCGCCAGCGGCTTGGCGACAGGTATGAACACTGAAGCTTTCTTT
TRBJ1-6,14,TRBD1,.,TRBV12-3/TRBV12-4,CASSFGTGSSPLHF,TGTGCCAGCAGTTTCGGGACAGGGAGCTCACCCCTCCACTTT
TRBJ2-1,16,TRBD1,few,TRBV20-1,CSARKSGTGVWNEQFF,TGCAGTGCTAGAAAATCCGGGACAGGGGTGTGGAATGAGCAGTTCTTC
TRBJ2-1,15,TRBD2,.,TRBV12-3/TRBV12-4,CASRSSGGLYNEQFF,TGTGCCAGCAGATCTAGCGGGGGCCTGTACAATGAGCAGTTCTTC
TRBJ1-6,15,TRBD1,many,TRBV18,CASSPLTGGDSPLHF,TGTGCCAGCTCACCATTGACAGGGGGTGATTCACCCCTCCACTTT
TRBJ2-5,14,.,many,TRBV4-1,CASSQGRTKETQYF,TGCGCCAGCAGCCAAGGGAGAACAAAAGAGACCCAGTACTTC
TRBJ2-1,12,.,many,TRBV7-2,CASSLGLSEQFF,TGTGCCAGCAGCTTAGGGCTCTCTGAGCAGTTCTTC
TRBJ2-3,18,TRBD2,.,TRBV5-1,CASAHGLAGGSVADTQYF,TGCGCCAGCGCCCACGGACTAGCGGGGGGGTCAGTCGCAGATACGCAGTATTTT
TRBJ2-5,15,.,.,TRBV9,CASSVNVGAEETQYF,TGTGCCAGCAGCGTCAACGTGGGGGCAGAAGAGACCCAGTACTTC
TRBJ2-3,13,.,few,TRBV19,CASSMQGWDTQYF,TGTGCCAGTAGTATGCAGGGATGGGATACGCAGTATTTT
TRBJ2-1,15,TRBD2,many,TRBV2,CASSDPGLVAYEQFF,TGTGCCAGCAGTGACCCGGGACTAGTGGCCTATGAGCAGTTCTTC
TRBJ2-7,13,TRBD1,many,TRBV20-1,CRVKPTGVYEQYF,TGCAGAGTTAAACCGACAGGGGTCTACGAGCAGTACTTC
TRBJ2-5,14,.,many,TRBV6-1,CASITGHKQETQYF,TGTGCCAGCATTACAGGGCATAAACAAGAGACCCAGTACTTC
TRBJ2-1,12,.,many,TRBV20-1,CSAPTSHNEQFF,TGCAGTGCTCCAACTAGCCACAATGAGCAGTTCTTC
TRBJ1-3,12,.,.,TRBV25-1,CASSENGNTIYF,TGTGCCAGCAGTGAGAATGGAAACACCATATATTTT
TRBJ2-3,14,TRBD1,many,TRBV10-3,CAITGQGTTDTQYF,TGTGCCATCACAGGACAGGGGACGACAGATACGCAGTATTTT
TRBJ2-3,16,.,many,TRBV5-1,CASSLASSGSTDTQYF,TGCGCCAGCAGCTTGGCCTCAAGCGGTAGCACAGATACGCAGTATTTT
TRBJ1-5,15,.,many,TRBV20-1,CSAARVGGSNQPQHF,TGCAGTGCTGCACGCGTCGGAGGGAGCAATCAGCCCCAGCATTTT
TRBJ2-3,19,TRBD1,many,TRBV24-1,CATSDLKTGTGVSTDTQYF,TGTGCCACCAGTGATTTAAAAACCGGGACAGGGGTAAGCACAGATACGCAGTATTTT
TRBJ2-1,15,TRBD2,many,TRBV10-3,CAISARTSGEGEQFF,TGTGCCATCAGTGCCCGGACTAGCGGGGAGGGGGAGCAGTTCTTC
TRBJ1-1,14,.,many,TRBV27,CASSDFGGRSEAFF,TGTGCCAGCAGTGACTTCGGGGGGCGATCTGAAGCTTTCTTT
TRBJ2-7,13,.,many,TRBV6-1,CASSDRDIPEQYF,TGTGCCAGCAGTGACCGCGACATCCCCGAGCAGTACTTC
TRBJ2-1,13,.,many,TRBV13,CASSTLRGDEQFF,TGTGCCAGCAGCACATTAAGGGGAGACGAGCAGTTCTTC